Each of the 20 T cell receptor beta chains below was sequenced from the same sample in a study of blood T cell repertoires in COVID-19. Produced via immunoSEQ multiplex PCR; TCRdb's table is partial and in-frame only. The top ten hold 15% of the sample, which has 250,000 to 300,000 clones, 70% to 90% seen once. Sequenced sample: PBMCs or T cells enriched from blood (not recorded which). The source of these receptors is a man between 18 and 35 years old who had recovered from COVID-19.

V usage is TRBV6-1 and J usage is TRBJ1-4; TRBD1 matches at 9 bases. V trimming: 4 bases; J trimming: 8 bases; junction bases outside the gene matches: 11. Germline V gene data show CDR1 as MNHNS and CDR2 as SASEGT. This CDR3 is built from 16 residues. CDR3 DNA: TGTGCCAGCAGTGGTCTACAGGGGGCGGTTTGGGAAAAACTGTTTTTT. Translated: CASSGLQGAVWEKLFF.

This chain links TRBV11-3 with TRBJ2-7, with 7 positions matching TRBD2. Per the germline V gene, CDR1 is SGHNT and CDR2 is YENEEA. Trimming at V came to 0 bases and at J to 1 base, leaving 3 bases not matched to a gene. This CDR3 contains 15 residues. CDR3 bases: TGTGCCAGCAGCTTAGAAGCCGGGGGGTCCTACGAGCAGTACTTC. Translation: CASSLEAGGSYEQYF.

The chain links TRBV10-3 to TRBJ1-5, with D unresolved. V lost 10 bases and J lost 5, with 15 bases in between. Germline V lookup: CDR1 ENHRY, CDR2 SYGVKD. The CDR3 contains 13 residues. This chain's CDR3 is CATREARDQPQHF. The DNA for the CDR3 is TGTGCCACCCGAGAGGCGCGCGATCAGCCCCAGCATTTT.

The chain joins TRBV6-1 to TRBJ1-1; D gene ambiguous. Germline V gene data show CDR1 as MNHNS and CDR2 as SASEGT. The CDR3 runs to 13 residues. V lost 2 bases to trimming and J lost 5 bases, with 9 bases between them. The CDR3 sequence: CASSEPRGTEAFF. DNA for the CDR3: TGTGCCAGCAGTGAACCCCGAGGGACTGAAGCTTTCTTT.

V gene TRBV7-6 combines with J gene TRBJ1-1; 10 nucleotides line up with TRBD1. CDR3 length: 15 amino acids. Germline trimming cut 3 bases from V and 4 bases from J; bases unmatched to any gene: 5. Germline V gives CDR1 SGHVS, CDR2 FNYEAQ. CDR3 region: CASSFGTGDGTEAFF. The CDR3 coding sequence is TGTGCCAGCAGCTTTGGGACAGGGGATGGCACTGAAGCTTTCTTT.

This rearrangement joins TRBV6-1 to TRBJ2-7; D might be TRBD2 (6 bases). CDR3 length equals 13 residues. Trimming cost V 3 bases and J 2 bases, with 8 bases left between them. Per germline, CDR1 MNHNS and CDR2 SASEGT. CDR3 amino acids: CASSESGAYEQYF. CDR3 DNA sequence: TGTGCCAGCAGTGAGTCGGGGGCCTACGAGCAGTACTTC.

The chain recombines TRBV18 with TRBJ2-5, with 12 positions matching TRBD2. The CDR3 contains 19 residues. In germline, CDR1 is KGHSH, CDR2 LQKENI. Trimming at V came to 3 bases and at J to 2 bases, leaving 13 bases not matched to a gene. CDR3 sequence reads: CASSPRTSGIWSQQETQYF. CDR3 nucleotides: TGTGCCAGCTCACCGAGGACTAGCGGGATATGGTCCCAACAAGAGACCCAGTACTTC. Combining the CDR3 with reference TRBV18 and TRBJ2-5 gives the whole variable domain NAGVMQNPRHLVRRRGQEARLRCSPMKGHSHVYWYRQLPEEGLKFMVYLQKENIIDESGMPKERFSAEFPKEGPSILRIQQVVRGDSAAYFCASSPRTSGIWSQQETQYFGPGTRLLVL.

The chain employs TRBV6-5 and TRBJ2-5; D is ambiguous. The V and J ends lost 0 bases and 0 bases respectively, with 8 bases between them. The CDR3 has 15 residues. CDR1 MNHEY and CDR2 SVGAGI come from the germline V gene. The CDR3 DNA sequence: TGTGCCAGCAGTTACTCGCCCTATTACCAAGAGACCCAGTACTTC. Encoded protein: CASSYSPYYQETQYF.

The CDR3 sequence is CAWNGGGEKLFF. The CDR3 nucleotides read TGTGCCTGGAATGGAGGCGGTGAAAAACTGTTTTTT. This chain links TRBV30 with TRBJ1-4; D not certain. Germline values: CDR1 GTSNPN, CDR2 SVGIG (reference sequence). The CDR3 is made up of 12 amino acids. V was trimmed by 4 bases and J by 7 bases, leaving 10 bases between them.

This chain joins TRBV7-9 and TRBJ1-1, with 9 bases aligning to TRBD1. V shed 5 bases and J 4 bases; nucleotides not matched to a gene: 8. This CDR3 is built from 15 residues. Germline-derived CDR1 and CDR2 are SEHNR and FQNEAQ (reference sequence). The CDR3 loop is CASSLPGTGITEAFF. In DNA form, the CDR3 reads TGTGCCAGCAGCCTCCCAGGGACAGGGATCACTGAAGCTTTCTTT.

The chain carries TRBV5-1 and TRBJ1-1; the D is unclear. V gave up 0 bases and J gave up 6 bases, with 12 bases separating them. The CDR3 is 14 amino acids. CDR1 and CDR2 from the germline V gene are SGHRS and YFSETQ. CDR3 residues: CASSLGPGSAEAFF. CDR3 DNA sequence: TGCGCCAGCAGCTTGGGTCCGGGATCGGCTGAAGCTTTCTTT.

The genes are TRBV18 and TRBJ2-1, with 8 positions matching TRBD1. CDR3 size: 15 residues. J was trimmed by 6 bases and V by 1 base; bases with no gene match: 5. CDR1 is KGHSH and CDR2 is LQKENI in the germline V gene. The DNA for the CDR3 is TGTGCCAGCTCACCACAGACTACAGGGGGCAATGAGCAGTTCTTC. Its translation is CASSPQTTGGNEQFF.

V usage is TRBV5-6 and J usage is TRBJ1-2; 8 bases line up with TRBD1. This CDR3 has 14 amino acids. Germline-derived CDR1 and CDR2 are SGHDT and YYEEEE. The ends lost 1 base at V and 2 bases at J; junction bases unmatched: 1. CDR3 sequence reads: CASSLQGANYGYTF. The CDR3 DNA is TGTGCCAGCAGCTTGCAGGGGGCGAACTATGGCTACACCTTC. The variable domain in full, completed from reference TRBV5-6 and TRBJ1-2, reads DAGVTQSPTHLIKTRGQQVTLRCSPKSGHDTVSWYQQALGQGPQFIFQYYEEEERQRGNFPDRFSGHQFPNYSSELNVNALLLGDSALYLCASSLQGANYGYTFGSGTRLTVV.

The J gene is TRBJ2-7, the V gene TRBV4-1; 9 bases line up with TRBD2. The CDR3 has 16 amino acids. In germline, CDR1 is MGHRA, CDR2 YSYEKL. The ends lost 1 base at V and 0 bases at J; junction bases unmatched: 4. The CDR3 DNA reads as TGCGCCAGCAGCCAAGTCCCGGGACTAGCCTCCTACGAGCAGTACTTC. Amino acids: CASSQVPGLASYEQYF.

This chain connects TRBV14 to TRBJ2-3; 9 bases are a match to TRBD2. CDR1 is SGHDN, CDR2 FVKESK, per germline. This CDR3 comprises 15 residues. Losses at the gene ends were 1 base for V and 1 base for J; bases not matched to a gene: 0. The DNA for the CDR3 is TGTGCCAGCAGCCAAGGGACTAGCGGCACAGATACGCAGTATTTT. Translated, it gives CASSQGTSGTDTQYF.

Notes on this clone: Its ends do not fully match the called genes, so a read error is possible. The rearrangement joins TRBV7-9 to TRBJ2-7; TRBD2 agrees at 9 bases. Germline V lookup: CDR1 SEHNR, CDR2 FQNEAQ (reference sequence). The CDR3 loop spans 13 amino acids. CDR3: CASSVAGVNEQYF. DNA for the CDR3: TGTGCCAGCAGCGTAGCGGGAGTTAACGAGCAGTACTTC.

Only one count was recorded for this clone. The gene calls are TRBV18 and TRBJ2-1, with D perhaps matching TRBD1 (6 bases). The CDR3 length is 13 residues. In germline, CDR1 is KGHSH, CDR2 LQKENI. V was cut by 4 bases and J by 6 bases, with 10 bases left in between. CDR3 in DNA: TGTGCCAGCTCACACGGACAGCGCAATGAGCAGTTCTTC. This codes for CASSHGQRNEQFF.

The chain uses TRBV7-9 and TRBJ1-3; TRBD1 might be the D (5 bases). The CDR3 spans 16 residues. Germline values: CDR1 SEHNR, CDR2 FQNEAQ (reference sequence). Between the trimmed V and J ends, which lost 4 bases and 8 bases, there was a span of 21 bases. DNA of the CDR3: TGTGCCAGCAGCTCCGGCCCGGGACCCGGGGAGGACACCATATATTTT. It is translated as CASSSGPGPGEDTIYF.

The V call is TRBV5-1, the J call TRBJ1-6; D not certain. This CDR3 spans 15 amino acids. Per the germline V gene, CDR1 is SGHRS and CDR2 is YFSETQ. V lost 0 bases to trimming and J lost 0 bases, with 4 bases between them. The chain's CDR3 is CASSLDLSYNSPLHF. DNA for the CDR3: TGCGCCAGCAGCTTGGATCTCTCCTATAATTCACCCCTCCACTTT.

This clone was seen a few times. J is TRBJ1-2 and V is TRBV4-1; D is unclear. The CDR3 is 15 residues long. Germline CDR1 and CDR2: MGHRA and YSYEKL. Trimming shortened V by 1 base and J by 4 bases, and 13 bases separated the two germline ends. This CDR3 is CASSQVGQVFYGYTF. The CDR3 DNA is TGCGCCAGCAGCCAAGTTGGCCAGGTCTTCTATGGCTACACCTTC.